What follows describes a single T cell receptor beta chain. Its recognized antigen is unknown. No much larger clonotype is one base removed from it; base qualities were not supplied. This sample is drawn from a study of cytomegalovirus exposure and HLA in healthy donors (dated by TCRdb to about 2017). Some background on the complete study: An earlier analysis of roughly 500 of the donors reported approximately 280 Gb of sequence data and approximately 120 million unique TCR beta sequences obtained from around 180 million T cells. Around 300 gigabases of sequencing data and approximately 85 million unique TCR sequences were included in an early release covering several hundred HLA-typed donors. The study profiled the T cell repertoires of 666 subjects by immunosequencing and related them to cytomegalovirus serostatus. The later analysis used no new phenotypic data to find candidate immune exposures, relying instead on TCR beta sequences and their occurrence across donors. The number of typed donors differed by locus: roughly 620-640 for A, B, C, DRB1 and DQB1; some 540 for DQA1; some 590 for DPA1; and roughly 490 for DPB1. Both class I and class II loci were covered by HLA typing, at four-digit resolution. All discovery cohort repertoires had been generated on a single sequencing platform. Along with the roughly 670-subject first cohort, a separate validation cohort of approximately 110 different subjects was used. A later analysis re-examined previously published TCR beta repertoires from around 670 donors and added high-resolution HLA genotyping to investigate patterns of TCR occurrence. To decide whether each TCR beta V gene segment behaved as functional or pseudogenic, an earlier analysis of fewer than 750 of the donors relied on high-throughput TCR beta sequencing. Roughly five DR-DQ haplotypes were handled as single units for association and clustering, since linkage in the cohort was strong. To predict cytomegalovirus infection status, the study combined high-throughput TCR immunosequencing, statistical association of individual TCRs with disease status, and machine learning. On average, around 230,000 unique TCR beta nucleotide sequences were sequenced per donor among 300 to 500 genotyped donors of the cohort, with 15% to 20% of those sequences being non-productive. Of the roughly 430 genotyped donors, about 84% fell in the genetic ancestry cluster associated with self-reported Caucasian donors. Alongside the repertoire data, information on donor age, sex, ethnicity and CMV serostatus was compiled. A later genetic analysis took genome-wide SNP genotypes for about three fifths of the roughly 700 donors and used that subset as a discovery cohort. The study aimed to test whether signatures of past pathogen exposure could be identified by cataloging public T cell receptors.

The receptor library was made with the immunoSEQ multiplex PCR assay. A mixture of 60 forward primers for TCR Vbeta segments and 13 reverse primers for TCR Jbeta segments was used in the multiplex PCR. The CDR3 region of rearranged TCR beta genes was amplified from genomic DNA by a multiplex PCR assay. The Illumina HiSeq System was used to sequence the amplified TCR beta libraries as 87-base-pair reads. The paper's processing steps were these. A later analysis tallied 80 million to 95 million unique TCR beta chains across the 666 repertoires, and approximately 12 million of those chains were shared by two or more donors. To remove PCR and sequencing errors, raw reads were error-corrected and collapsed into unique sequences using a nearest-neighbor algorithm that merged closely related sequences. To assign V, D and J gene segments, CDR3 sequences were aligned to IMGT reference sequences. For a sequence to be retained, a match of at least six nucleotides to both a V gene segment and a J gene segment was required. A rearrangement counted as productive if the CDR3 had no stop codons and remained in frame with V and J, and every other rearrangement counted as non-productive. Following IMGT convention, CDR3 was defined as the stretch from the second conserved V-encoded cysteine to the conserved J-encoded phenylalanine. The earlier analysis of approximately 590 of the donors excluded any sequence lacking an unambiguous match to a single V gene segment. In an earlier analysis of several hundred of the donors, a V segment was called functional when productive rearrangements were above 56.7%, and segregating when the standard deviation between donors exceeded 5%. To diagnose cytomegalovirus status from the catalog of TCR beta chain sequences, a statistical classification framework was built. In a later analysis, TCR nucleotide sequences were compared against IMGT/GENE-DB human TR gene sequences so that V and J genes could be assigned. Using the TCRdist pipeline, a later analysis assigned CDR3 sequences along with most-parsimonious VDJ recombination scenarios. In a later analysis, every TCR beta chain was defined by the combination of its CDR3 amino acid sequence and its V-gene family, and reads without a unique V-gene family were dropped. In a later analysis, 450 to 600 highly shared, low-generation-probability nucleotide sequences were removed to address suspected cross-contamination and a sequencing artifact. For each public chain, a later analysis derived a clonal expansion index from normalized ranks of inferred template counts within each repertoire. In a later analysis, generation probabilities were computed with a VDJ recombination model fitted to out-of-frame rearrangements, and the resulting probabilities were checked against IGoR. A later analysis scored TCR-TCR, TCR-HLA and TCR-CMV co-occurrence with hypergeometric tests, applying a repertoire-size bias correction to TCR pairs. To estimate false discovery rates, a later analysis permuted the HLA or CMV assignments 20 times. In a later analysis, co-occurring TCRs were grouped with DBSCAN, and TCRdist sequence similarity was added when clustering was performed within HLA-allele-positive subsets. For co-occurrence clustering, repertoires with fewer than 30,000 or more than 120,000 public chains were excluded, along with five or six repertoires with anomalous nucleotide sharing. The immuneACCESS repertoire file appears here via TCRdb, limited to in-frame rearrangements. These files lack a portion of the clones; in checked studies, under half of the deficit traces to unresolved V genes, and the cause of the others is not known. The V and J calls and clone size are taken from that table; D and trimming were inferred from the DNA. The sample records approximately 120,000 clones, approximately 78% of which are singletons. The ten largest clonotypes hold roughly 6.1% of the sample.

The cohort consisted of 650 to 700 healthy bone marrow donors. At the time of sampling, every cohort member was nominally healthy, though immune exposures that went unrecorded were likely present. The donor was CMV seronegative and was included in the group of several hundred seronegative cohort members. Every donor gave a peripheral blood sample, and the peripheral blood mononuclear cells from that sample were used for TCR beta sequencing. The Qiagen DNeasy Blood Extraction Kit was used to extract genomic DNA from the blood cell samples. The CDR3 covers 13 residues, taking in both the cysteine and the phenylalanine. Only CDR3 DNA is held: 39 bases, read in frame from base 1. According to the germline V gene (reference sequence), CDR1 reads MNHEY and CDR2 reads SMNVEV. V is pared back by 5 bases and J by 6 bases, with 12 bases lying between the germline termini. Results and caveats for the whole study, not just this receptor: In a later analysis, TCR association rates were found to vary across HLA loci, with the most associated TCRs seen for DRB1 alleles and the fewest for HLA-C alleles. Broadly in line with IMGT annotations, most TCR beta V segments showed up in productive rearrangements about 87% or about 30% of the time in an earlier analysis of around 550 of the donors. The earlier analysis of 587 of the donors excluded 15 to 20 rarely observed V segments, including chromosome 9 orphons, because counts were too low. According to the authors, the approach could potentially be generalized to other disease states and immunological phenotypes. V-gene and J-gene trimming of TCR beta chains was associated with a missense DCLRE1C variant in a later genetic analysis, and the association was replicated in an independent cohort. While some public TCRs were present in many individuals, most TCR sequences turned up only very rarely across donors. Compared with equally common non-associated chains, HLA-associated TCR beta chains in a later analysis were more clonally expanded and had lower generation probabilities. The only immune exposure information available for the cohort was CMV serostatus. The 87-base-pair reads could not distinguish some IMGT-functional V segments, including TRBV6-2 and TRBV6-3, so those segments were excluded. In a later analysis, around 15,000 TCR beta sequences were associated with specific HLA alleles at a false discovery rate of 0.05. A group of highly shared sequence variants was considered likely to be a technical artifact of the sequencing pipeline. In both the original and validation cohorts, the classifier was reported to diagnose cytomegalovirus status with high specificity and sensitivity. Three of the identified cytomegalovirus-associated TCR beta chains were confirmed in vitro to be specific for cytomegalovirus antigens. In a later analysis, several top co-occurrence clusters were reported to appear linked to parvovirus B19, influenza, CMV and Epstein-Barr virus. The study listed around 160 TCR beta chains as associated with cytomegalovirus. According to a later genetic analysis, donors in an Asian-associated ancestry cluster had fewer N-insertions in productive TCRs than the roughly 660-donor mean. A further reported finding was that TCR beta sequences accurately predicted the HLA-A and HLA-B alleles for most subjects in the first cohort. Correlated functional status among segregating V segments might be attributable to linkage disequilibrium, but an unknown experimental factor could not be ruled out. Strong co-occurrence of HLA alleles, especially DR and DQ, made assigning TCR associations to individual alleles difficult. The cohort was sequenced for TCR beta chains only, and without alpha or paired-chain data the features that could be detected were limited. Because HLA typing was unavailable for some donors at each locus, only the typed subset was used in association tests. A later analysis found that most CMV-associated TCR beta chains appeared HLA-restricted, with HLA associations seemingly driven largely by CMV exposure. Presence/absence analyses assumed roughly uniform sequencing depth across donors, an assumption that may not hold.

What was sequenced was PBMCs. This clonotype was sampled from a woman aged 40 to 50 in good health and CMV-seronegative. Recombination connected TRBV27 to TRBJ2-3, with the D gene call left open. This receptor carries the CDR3 CASSPFEEDTQYF. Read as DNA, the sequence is TGTGCCAGCAGTCCCTTTGAGGAGGATACGCAGTATTTT.